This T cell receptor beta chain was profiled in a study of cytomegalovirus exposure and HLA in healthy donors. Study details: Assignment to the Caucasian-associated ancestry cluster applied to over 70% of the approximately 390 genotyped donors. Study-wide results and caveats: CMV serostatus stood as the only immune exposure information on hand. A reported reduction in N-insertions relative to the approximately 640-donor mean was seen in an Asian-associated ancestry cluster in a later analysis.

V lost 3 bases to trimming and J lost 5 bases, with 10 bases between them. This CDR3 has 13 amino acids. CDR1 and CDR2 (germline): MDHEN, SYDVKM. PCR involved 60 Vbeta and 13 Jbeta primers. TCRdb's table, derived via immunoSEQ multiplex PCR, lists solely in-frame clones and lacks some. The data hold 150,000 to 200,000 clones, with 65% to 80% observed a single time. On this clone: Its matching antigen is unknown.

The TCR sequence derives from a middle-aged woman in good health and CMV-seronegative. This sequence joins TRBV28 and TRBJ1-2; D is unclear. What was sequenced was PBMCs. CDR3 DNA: TGTGCCAGCAGTTTCCCCCAACTATATGGCTACACCTTC. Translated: CASSFPQLYGYTF.